This TCR beta chain was recorded in a study of CD8+ T cells in alopecia areata. Investigators isolated RNA and reverse transcribed it into cDNA to act as the sequencing template. The repertoire was sequenced with immunoSEQ multiplex PCR; TCRdb's copy has only in-frame clones and lacks some. Of around 180,000 clones in the sample, 60% were seen once. This sample's treatment: oral pan-JAK inhibitor, 5-10 mg twice daily. Deletions cut 2 bases from V and 4 bases from J, with 4 bases between. CDR1 LNHNV and CDR2 YYDKDF come from the germline V gene (reference sequence). The CDR3 contains 12 residues. The receptor was derived from a human donor with alopecia areata. This sequence joins TRBV15 and TRBJ2-3; D is ambiguous. This specimen consisted of CD4+ T cells sorted from blood, obtained at week 24, from a patient treated with tofacitinib. DNA for the CDR3: TGTGCCACCAGCAGATACGCAGATACGCAGTATTTT. Residues: CATSRYADTQYF. Based on the CDR3 plus reference TRBV15 and TRBJ2-3, the full variable domain is DAMVIQNPRYQVTQFGKPVTLSCSQTLNHNVMYWYQQKSSQAPKLLFHYYDKDFNNEADTPDNFQSRRPNTSFCFLDIRSPGLGDTAMYLCATSRYADTQYFGPGTRLTVL.